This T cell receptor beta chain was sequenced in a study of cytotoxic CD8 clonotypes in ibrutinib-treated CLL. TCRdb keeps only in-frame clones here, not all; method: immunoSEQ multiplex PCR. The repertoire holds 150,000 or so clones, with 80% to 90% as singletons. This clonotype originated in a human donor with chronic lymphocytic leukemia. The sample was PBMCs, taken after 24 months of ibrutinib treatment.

Here the CDR3 DNA reads TGTGCCAGCAGCTCGGGCCGGGACAGGGGGCTAATTTCACCCCTCCACTTT. This sequence encodes CASSSGRDRGLISPLHF. The chain couples TRBV12-1 to TRBJ1-6; TRBD1, as called in the table, went unchecked against the DNA. TRBV12-1 is described as a pseudogene. CDR3 length equals 17 residues.